This TCR beta chain was observed in a study of shared clonotypes between healthy human individuals. Germline CDR1 is MDHEN and CDR2 is SYDVKM. V lost 5 bases, J lost 4 bases, and 3 bases stayed unmatched. There are 13 residues in the CDR3. Here immunoSEQ multiplex PCR was the method, and the copy in TCRdb shows in-frame clones only, minus some. Counted here are 550,000 to 700,000 clones, around 73% occurring once; the ten biggest clones make up around 2%. The specimen sequenced was memory CD4+ T cells sorted from blood. Subset defined: CD45RA-negative fraction. The V and J genes are TRBV28 and TRBJ1-2; 8 nucleotides match TRBD1. The receptor's source is a young woman in good health. CDR3 protein: CASSPDRVYGYTF. CDR3 nucleotide sequence: TGTGCCAGCAGTCCGGACAGGGTCTATGGCTACACCTTC.